This note documents a single T cell receptor beta chain sequence. Its antigen is currently not known. No much larger clone is present one base from it, and per-base qualities are unavailable. Peripheral blood CD8+ and CD4+ T cells from healthy donors, Susac syndrome patients and multiple sclerosis patients were profiled using high-throughput TCR beta sequencing. Multiple sclerosis controls were treatment-naive patients with stable or active relapsing-remitting disease fulfilling revised McDonald criteria. CD8+ TEMRA cells were enriched by FACS, while bulk CD8+ and CD4+ T cells were purified by magnetic negative isolation. Blood was drawn into EDTA tubes, processed within 24 hours, and PBMCs were isolated by density gradient centrifugation. PBMCs intended for TCR sequencing were frozen in liquid nitrogen and were later thawed in a 37 degrees C water bath. The sorted or isolated CD4+, CD8+ and CD8+ TEMRA cells had a purity of 90% or higher.

V is pruned by 5 bases and J by 2 bases, leaving 8 bases of the junction without a gene match. From its cysteine to its phenylalanine, the CDR3 spans 16 amino acids. Kept here is only the CDR3 DNA, which spans 48 bases and is read in frame from base 1. Via the germline V gene, CDR1 is MNHNS and CDR2 SASEGT. The data derive from a study of CD8 T cells in Susac syndrome (dated by TCRdb to between 2018 and 2020). Study-wide context: Whether CD8+ T cell activation and differentiation in Susac syndrome was antigen driven was tested using repertoire sequencing. The clonality of the CD8+ T cell repertoire was compared across approximately 11 healthy donors, about 14 Susac syndrome patients and about 16 multiple sclerosis patients.

RNA was extracted with the RNeasy kit and roughly 0.5 to 1 ug was reverse transcribed using random hexamers. The immunoSEQ multiplex PCR assay, covering 54 Vbeta and 13 Jbeta segments, was used to amplify TCR beta CDR3 regions. Bias from PCR amplification was corrected by using a synthetic template baseline for primer optimization and for computational correction. Processing in the source paper ran as follows. Reads were assigned to V, D and J genes according to IMGT and analyzed in immunoSEQ Analyzer, with only productive sequences retained. Clonality was computed as one minus Shannon entropy normalized by log2 of the number of productive unique sequences. Public and private clones were assessed among the 100 most prevalent clones of each patient and control. A clone was defined as Susac-specific if it was absent from the healthy and MS cohorts, from more than 850 published viral clones and from other ImmuneACCESS disease sequences. The public reads were run again by TCRdb, first through fastp at Q25 and then through MiXCR, and only productive beta chains were kept. Each CDR3 protein gets just one entry, which takes the most common genes and DNA from the rows behind it. Here the V and J calls rest on TCRdb's processing, not on the authors' analysis. Present in this sample are 150,000 or so distinct CDR3 sequences, 85% to 95% of which were seen just once. The biggest ten clones account for 0.2% to 0.25% of the sample.

Beyond this particular receptor, the publication reports: The TCR sequencing and HLA analysis was acknowledged to have included a relatively small number of individuals.

The rearranged chain carries TRBV6-1 and TRBJ1-1; 10 middle bases align to TRBD1. The receptor's source is a human donor with multiple sclerosis. Sequencing input: CD8+ T cells from PBMCs. For the CDR3, the sequence is CASSLGQGVFNTEAFF. Read as DNA, the sequence is TGTGCCAGCAGTCTCGGACAGGGGGTATTTAACACTGAAGCTTTCTTT.